Listed below are T cell receptor beta chains from one sample, sequenced in a study of blood T cell repertoires in COVID-19. Profiling relied on immunoSEQ multiplex PCR, and the TCRdb table lists in-frame clones only, not all of them. The sample consists of over 150,000 clones, more than 80% of them appearing once. The sequencing sample was made of peripheral blood. The receptors were sampled from a middle-aged man with acute or convalescent COVID-19. Each CDR3 is given with its conserved first and last residue. D genes are given only for firm matches. Expanded clones get a size class; other rows say once, few or many, or leave the size out.

j_call | clone_size | v_call | d_call | cdr3_nt | cdr3_aa
TRBJ1-2 | . | TRBV19 | TRBD1 | TGTGCCAGTAGTAAGGGACAGCTTCGTAACTATGGCTACACCTTC | CASSKGQLRNYGYTF
TRBJ1-3 | . | TRBV7-2 | . | TGTGCCAGCAGCTTAGTGCGTGGGGGGGGAAACACCATATATTTT | CASSLVRGGGNTIYF
TRBJ2-1 | . | TRBV27 | TRBD2 | TGTGCCAGCAGTGCGCGACTAGCGGGAGTGCGGGAGCAGTTCTTC | CASSARLAGVREQFF
TRBJ1-1 | . | TRBV27 | TRBD1 | TGTGCCAGCAGTTTAACGGACAGGGGCACTGAAGCTTTCTTT | CASSLTDRGTEAFF
TRBJ2-3 | . | TRBV19 | TRBD2 | TGTGCCAGTACAGGGACTAGCGCAACAGATACGCAGTATTTT | CASTGTSATDTQYF
TRBJ1-1 | . | TRBV28 | TRBD1 | TGTGCCAGCAGGGACAGGGGTGAAGCTTTCTTT | CASRDRGEAFF
TRBJ1-5 | . | TRBV15 | TRBD1 | TGTGCCACCAGCACCACAGCCGGGACAGGGTATAGCAATCAGCCCCAGCATTTT | CATSTTAGTGYSNQPQHF
TRBJ1-2 | . | TRBV3-1/TRBV3-2 | . | TGTGCCAGCAGCCAAGATTTGCAGGGCAACTATGGCTACACCTTC | CASSQDLQGNYGYTF
TRBJ2-2 | . | TRBV5-4 | . | TGTGCCAGCAGCCCAACTCTTTTAGCGGCGAACACCGGGGAGCTGTTTTTT | CASSPTLLAANTGELFF
TRBJ1-2 | . | TRBV19 | TRBD1 | TGTGCCAGTAAAACCCAGCAGGGGGTCTATGGCTACACCTTC | CASKTQQGVYGYTF
TRBJ2-2 | . | TRBV19 | . | TGTGCCAGTAGTATCACCTGGGACACGAACACCGGGGAGCTGTTTTTT | CASSITWDTNTGELFF
TRBJ2-1 | . | TRBV2 | . | TGTGCCAGCACGGTCTACAATGAGCAGTTCTTC | CASTVYNEQFF
TRBJ2-2 | . | TRBV11-2 | TRBD1 | TGTGCCAGCACCCCAACGGACAGGGGGTACACCGGGGAGCTGTTTTTT | CASTPTDRGYTGELFF
TRBJ1-6 | . | TRBV5-8 | . | TGTGCCAGCAGCTCACAGCAGGATTCACCCCTCCACTTT | CASSSQQDSPLHF
TRBJ2-7 | . | TRBV28 | . | TGTGCCAGCAGTTTAGGCGGGACGAGTACCTACGAGCAGTACTTC | CASSLGGTSTYEQYF
TRBJ2-7 | . | TRBV18 | . | TGTGCCAGCTCACGTACGATCGACAGCTACGAGCAGTACTTC | CASSRTIDSYEQYF
TRBJ2-7 | . | TRBV5-1 | . | TGCGCCAGCAGCCCATGGTGGGCAGGTCAATACGAGCAGTACTTC | CASSPWWAGQYEQYF
TRBJ2-2 | . | TRBV24-1 | TRBD2 | TGTGCCACCAGTGATTTTAGCGGGGGGGTCTTCGGGGAGCTGTTTTTT | CATSDFSGGVFGELFF
TRBJ2-7 | . | TRBV4-1 | TRBD2 | TGCGCCAGCAGCCAAGAGCGGGAGAGCTCCTACGAGCAGTACTTC | CASSQERESSYEQYF
TRBJ2-3 | . | TRBV10-3 | . | TGTGCCATCAGTGAGTCGAGTTTCGGCGGACAAGTTGACAGCACAGATACGCAGTATTTT | CAISESSFGGQVDSTDTQYF
TRBJ1-5 | . | TRBV19 | TRBD1 | TGTGCCAGTAGCCAGGGACAGGGGGCTCGAGGAGGAGTCTTTCCCCAGCATTTT | CASSQGQGARGGVFPQHF
TRBJ2-1 | once | TRBV7-9 | . | TGTGCCAGCAGCTTAGAGTATCTAGATCTCAATGAGCAGTTCTTC | CASSLEYLDLNEQFF
TRBJ1-1 | . | TRBV5-5 | TRBD1 | TGTGCCAGCAGCCATGGGACAGGGCTGAACACTGAAGCTTTCTTT | CASSHGTGLNTEAFF
TRBJ2-1 | . | TRBV7-2 | TRBD1 | TGTGCCAGCAGCTTAGTGGGGACAGGGGCGACCAATGAGCAGTTCTTC | CASSLVGTGATNEQFF
TRBJ1-5 | . | TRBV4-2 | . | TGTGCCAGCAGCCAAGAGTGGGCCGATAGCAATCAGCCCCAGCATTTT | CASSQEWADSNQPQHF
TRBJ1-2 | . | TRBV11-2 | TRBD1 | TGTGCCAGCAGCCTCCGGGACAGAGGCTACACCTTC | CASSLRDRGYTF
TRBJ2-3 | . | TRBV5-5 | . | TGTGCCAGCACCACTGGCTGGGCTGCAACAGATACGCAGTATTTT | CASTTGWAATDTQYF
TRBJ1-1 | . | TRBV18 | TRBD1 | TGTGCCAGCTCACCACGAGGGGGTCAGGGGGCGAACACTGAAGCTTTCTTT | CASSPRGGQGANTEAFF
TRBJ1-3 | . | TRBV18 | . | TGTGCCAGCTCACCAGTTCCAAGCCGAGTTGGAAACACCATATATTTT | CASSPVPSRVGNTIYF
TRBJ2-7 | . | TRBV28 | TRBD1 | TGTGCCAGCAGTATACCGGGACAGAGAGCCTACGAGCAGTACTTC | CASSIPGQRAYEQYF
TRBJ2-5 | once | TRBV28 | TRBD2 | TGTGCCAGCAGATCAGACCGGACTAGCGGGAGGGCTCTGGAGACCCAGTACTTC | CASRSDRTSGRALETQYF
TRBJ2-7 | . | TRBV3-1/TRBV3-2 | TRBD2 | TGTGCCAGCAGCTTCCGGACTAGCGGAACCTACGAGCAGTACTTC | CASSFRTSGTYEQYF
TRBJ1-6 | . | TRBV3-1/TRBV3-2 | TRBD1 | TGTGCCAGCAGCCTTGGCACAGGGGGCGGGTCACCCCTCCACTTT | CASSLGTGGGSPLHF
TRBJ1-4 | . | TRBV7-9 | TRBD1 | TGTGCCAGCAGCTTAGCATGGGACAGTGCAACTAATGAAAAACTGTTTTTT | CASSLAWDSATNEKLFF
TRBJ2-1 | . | TRBV5-8 | TRBD1 | TGTGCCAGCAGCTTGGTGATTGGACAGGGGAGCAATGAGCAGTTCTTC | CASSLVIGQGSNEQFF
TRBJ2-6 | . | TRBV3-1/TRBV3-2 | TRBD2 | TGTGCCAGCAGCCATCTAGCTAGCGGCCTCTCTGGGGCCAACGTCCTGACTTTC | CASSHLASGLSGANVLTF
TRBJ2-1 | . | TRBV9 | . | TGTGCCAGCAGCGTAGCGAGTCACAATGAGCAGTTCTTC | CASSVASHNEQFF
TRBJ1-5 | . | TRBV6-6 | TRBD1 | TGTGCCAGCAGCGACAGGCAGGGGGTAAGTCAGCCCCAGCATTTT | CASSDRQGVSQPQHF
TRBJ1-1 | few | TRBV6-5 | . | TGTGCCAGCAGTTACTCGAGGAGGGGGAACACTGAAGCTTTCTTT | CASSYSRRGNTEAFF
TRBJ2-5 | . | TRBV2 | TRBD2 | TGTGCCAGCAGGCCTCCGGGACTAGCGGGAGGGGAGACCCAGTACTTC | CASRPPGLAGGETQYF
TRBJ2-1 | few | TRBV7-9 | TRBD2 | TGTGCCAGCAGCACCTACCTCGGGACTAGCGGTTACAATGAGCAGTTCTTC | CASSTYLGTSGYNEQFF
TRBJ2-2 | . | TRBV6-5 | TRBD1 | TGTGCCAGCAGTTACTCGCCGGACAGGGTCACCGGGGAGCTGTTTTTT | CASSYSPDRVTGELFF
TRBJ1-1 | . | TRBV24-1 | . | TGTGCCACCAGTGATGGACAGCCGAACACTGAAGCTTTCTTT | CATSDGQPNTEAFF
TRBJ2-7 | . | TRBV5-8 | . | TGTGCCAGCAGCTTGAGCAGGGCCTCCTACGAGCAGTACTTC | CASSLSRASYEQYF
TRBJ2-1 | . | TRBV4-3 | TRBD1 | TGCGCCAGCAGCCACGGACAGGGGGCCTACAATGAGCAGTTCTTC | CASSHGQGAYNEQFF
TRBJ2-7 | . | TRBV30 | TRBD2 | TGTGCCTGGAGTTGGACTAGCGGGAGGAACGAGCAGTACTTC | CAWSWTSGRNEQYF
TRBJ2-6 | . | TRBV19 | . | TGTGCCAGCTATCGTGGCGGCTTAAGCTCTGGGGCCAACGTCCTGACTTTC | CASYRGGLSSGANVLTF
TRBJ1-5 | . | TRBV20-1 | . | TGCAGTGCTAGTACCGGGATGAATCAGCCCCAGCATTTT | CSASTGMNQPQHF
TRBJ1-2 | . | TRBV11-2 | . | TGTGCCAGCAGCTTAGGGACAGCTAACTATGGCTACACCTTC | CASSLGTANYGYTF
TRBJ2-1 | . | TRBV4-1 | . | TGCGCCAGCAGCCAAGATTGGGGCAGCAGCTCCTACAATGAGCAGTTCTTC | CASSQDWGSSSYNEQFF
TRBJ1-2 | . | TRBV7-8 | . | TGTGCCAGCAGCTTAGCCGCAGCTAACTATGGCTACACCTTC | CASSLAAANYGYTF
TRBJ2-7 | . | TRBV20-1 | . | TGCAGTGCTAGACTAGTCGAGCAGTACTTC | CSARLVEQYF
TRBJ1-2 | . | TRBV3-1/TRBV3-2 | . | TGTGCCAGCAGCTCCCAGGGAGGCAACTATGGCTACACCTTC | CASSSQGGNYGYTF
TRBJ2-2 | . | TRBV6-5 | TRBD1 | TGTGCCACCTCAAGTCGGGACAGGAACACCGGGGAGCTGTTTTTT | CATSSRDRNTGELFF
TRBJ2-3 | . | TRBV7-9 | TRBD2 | TGTGCCAGCAGCTTAGCGTTAACGGGAGGGCCAGATACGCAGTATTTT | CASSLALTGGPDTQYF
TRBJ2-7 | . | TRBV6-5 | . | TGTGCCAGCAGTCTGGGGGAACAGGGTCGCGAGCAGTACTTC | CASSLGEQGREQYF
TRBJ2-3 | few | TRBV20-1 | . | TGCAGTGCTAGTAGCGGACGCGCAGATACGCAGTATTTT | CSASSGRADTQYF
TRBJ1-3 | . | TRBV18 | . | TGTGCCAGCTCACCACAGGGGACTAAAACTGGAAACACCATATATTTT | CASSPQGTKTGNTIYF
TRBJ1-6 | . | TRBV14 | . | TGTGCCAGCAGCCAAGTTGCGGGCTCCAGATCACCCCTCCACTTT | CASSQVAGSRSPLHF
TRBJ1-3 | . | TRBV5-8 | . | TGTGCCAGCAGCTCCGGGGAAAGGCCAGGAAACACCATATATTTT | CASSSGERPGNTIYF